The T cell receptor (beta chain) under discussion was sequenced for a study of OX40 agonist ivuxolimab in advanced cancers. Profiled with immunoSEQ multiplex PCR; TCRdb holds only in-frame clones, not every one. The data hold some 66,000 clones, with around 87% observed a single time. This receptor was identified in an adult with an advanced solid tumor such as melanoma, head and neck, liver or kidney cancer. This specimen consisted of CD4+ or CD8+ T cells sorted from blood, obtained in a trial of the OX40 agonist ivuxolimab.

The CDR3 bases are TGTGCCAGCAGCTTAGGAGGTTCGGACAGGGGCTATGGCTACACCTTC. As protein: CASSLGGSDRGYGYTF. V and J are TRBV7-3 and TRBJ1-2; 9 positions agree with TRBD1. V was pared by 2 bases and J by 4 bases, with 8 bases of the junction left unmatched. Germline-derived CDR1 and CDR2 are SGHTA and FQGTGA. CDR3 size: 16 residues.